This TCR beta chain was obtained from a study of blood T cell repertoires in COVID-19. Profiling relied on immunoSEQ multiplex PCR, and the TCRdb table lists in-frame clones only, not all of them. The data hold about 190,000 clones, with around 79% observed a single time. The CDR3 consists of 16 residues. Trimming took 6 bases from V and 9 from J; bases not matched to a gene: 14. CDR1 and CDR2 from the germline V gene are SNHLY and FYNNEI. The gene calls are TRBV2 and TRBJ1-6; 7 positions agree with TRBD1. The receptor was isolated from a man between 60 and 70 years old with active or convalescent COVID-19. Input material: peripheral blood. In DNA form, the CDR3 reads TGTGCCAGCAGCGTTTCAGGGGGAGGACCTTCTTCACCCCTCCACTTT. It yields the protein CASSVSGGGPSSPLHF. The full variable domain, with the rest looked up from reference TRBV2 and TRBJ1-6, is EPEVTQTPSHQVTQMGQEVILRCVPISNHLYFYWYRQILGQKVEFLVSFYNNEISEKSEIFDDQFSVERPDGSNFTLKIRSTKLEDSAMYFCASSVSGGGPSSPLHFGNGTRLTVT.